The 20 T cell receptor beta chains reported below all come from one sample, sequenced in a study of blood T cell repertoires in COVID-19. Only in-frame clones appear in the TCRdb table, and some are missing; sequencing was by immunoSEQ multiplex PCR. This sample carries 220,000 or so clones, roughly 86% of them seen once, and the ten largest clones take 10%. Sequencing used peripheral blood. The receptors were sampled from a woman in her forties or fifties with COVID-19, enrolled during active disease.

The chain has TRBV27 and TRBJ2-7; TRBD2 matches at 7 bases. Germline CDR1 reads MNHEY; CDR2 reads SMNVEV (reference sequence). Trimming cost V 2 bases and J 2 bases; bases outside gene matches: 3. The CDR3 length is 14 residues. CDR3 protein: CASSLGAGAYEQYV. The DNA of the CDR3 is TGTGCCAGCAGTTTAGGGGCGGGGGCCTACGAGCAGTACGTC.

The CDR3: CAGSDRGNQPQHF. The CDR3, as DNA: TGTGCCGGATCGGACAGGGGAAATCAGCCCCAGCATTTT. The V call is TRBV19, the J call TRBJ1-5; 9 nucleotides line up with TRBD1. Germline-derived CDR1 and CDR2 are LNHDA and SQIVND (reference sequence). CDR3 size: 13 residues. With 11 bases clipped from V and 4 bases from J, the junction kept 6 bases outside the gene matches.

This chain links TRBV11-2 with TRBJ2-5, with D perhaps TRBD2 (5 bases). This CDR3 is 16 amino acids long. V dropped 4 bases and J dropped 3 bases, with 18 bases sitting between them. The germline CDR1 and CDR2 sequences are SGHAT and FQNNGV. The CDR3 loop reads CASSSTKSWGEETQYF. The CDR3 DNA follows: TGTGCCAGCAGCTCTACCAAAAGCTGGGGAGAAGAGACCCAGTACTTC.

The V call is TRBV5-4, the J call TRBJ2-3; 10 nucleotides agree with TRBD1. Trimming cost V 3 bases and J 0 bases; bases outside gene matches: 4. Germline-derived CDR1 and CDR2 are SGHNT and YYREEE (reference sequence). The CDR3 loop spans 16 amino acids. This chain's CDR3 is CASSSGTGVSTDTQYF. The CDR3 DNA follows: TGTGCCAGCAGCTCCGGGACAGGGGTTAGCACAGATACGCAGTATTTT.

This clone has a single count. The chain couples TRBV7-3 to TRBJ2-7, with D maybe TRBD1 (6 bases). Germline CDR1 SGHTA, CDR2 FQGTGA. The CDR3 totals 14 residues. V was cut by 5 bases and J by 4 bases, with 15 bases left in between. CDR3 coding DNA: TGTGCCAGCAGCCACAGGGACGGACCTTACGAGCAGTACTTC. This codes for CASSHRDGPYEQYF. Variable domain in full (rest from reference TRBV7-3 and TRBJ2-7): GAGVSQTPSNKVTEKGKYVELRCDPISGHTALYWYRQSLGQGPEFLIYFQGTGAADDSGLPNDRFFAVRPEGSVSTLKIQRTERGDSAVYLCASSHRDGPYEQYFGPGTRLTVT.

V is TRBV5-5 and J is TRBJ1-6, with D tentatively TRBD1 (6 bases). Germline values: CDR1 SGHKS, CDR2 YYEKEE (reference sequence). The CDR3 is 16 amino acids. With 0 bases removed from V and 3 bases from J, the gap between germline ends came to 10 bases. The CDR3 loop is CASSLAEQGYNSPLHF. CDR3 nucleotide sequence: TGTGCCAGCAGCTTGGCCGAACAGGGCTATAATTCACCCCTCCACTTT.

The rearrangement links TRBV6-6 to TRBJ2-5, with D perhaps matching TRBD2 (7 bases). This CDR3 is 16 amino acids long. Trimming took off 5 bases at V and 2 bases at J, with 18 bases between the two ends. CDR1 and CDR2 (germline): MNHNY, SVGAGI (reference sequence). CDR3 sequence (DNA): TGTGCCAGCAGTCACGGCGGGGGCTCGCGGCAAGAGACCCAGTACTTC. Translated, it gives CASSHGGGSRQETQYF.

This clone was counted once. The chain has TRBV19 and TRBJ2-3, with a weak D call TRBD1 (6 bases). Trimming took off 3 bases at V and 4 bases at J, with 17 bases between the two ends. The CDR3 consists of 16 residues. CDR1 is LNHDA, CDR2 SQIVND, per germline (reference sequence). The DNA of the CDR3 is TGTGCCAGTAGTATTAAGGGCAGGGGTTTTGCAGATACGCAGTATTTT. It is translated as CASSIKGRGFADTQYF.

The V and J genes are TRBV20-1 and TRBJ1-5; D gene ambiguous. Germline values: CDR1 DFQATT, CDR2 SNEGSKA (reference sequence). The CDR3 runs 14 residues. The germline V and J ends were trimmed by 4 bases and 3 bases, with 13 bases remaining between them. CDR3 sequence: CSAIEGSINQPQHF. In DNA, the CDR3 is TGCAGTGCTATTGAGGGCTCGATCAATCAGCCCCAGCATTTT.

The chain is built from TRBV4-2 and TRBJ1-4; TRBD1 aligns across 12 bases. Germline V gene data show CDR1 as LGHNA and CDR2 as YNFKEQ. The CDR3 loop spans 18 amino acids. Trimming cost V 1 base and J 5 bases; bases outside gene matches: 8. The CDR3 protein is CASSQAPGQGAYNEKLFF. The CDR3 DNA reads TGTGCCAGCAGCCAAGCCCCGGGACAGGGGGCCTACAATGAAAAACTGTTTTTT.

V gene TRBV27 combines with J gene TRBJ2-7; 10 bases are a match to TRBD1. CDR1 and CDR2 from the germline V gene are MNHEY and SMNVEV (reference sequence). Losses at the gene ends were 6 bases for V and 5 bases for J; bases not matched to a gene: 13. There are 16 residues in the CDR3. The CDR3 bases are TGTGCCAGCAGCCTCATTTCCGGGACAGGGGTAAACGAGCAGTACTTC. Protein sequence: CASSLISGTGVNEQYF.

CDR3 in amino acids: CASSSAGVSGNTIYF. CDR3 bases: TGTGCCAGCAGTTCCGCAGGGGTGTCCGGAAACACCATATATTTT. The rearrangement uses TRBV2 and TRBJ1-3; a possible D gene is TRBD1 (6 bases). The V gene's germline CDR1 is SNHLY and CDR2 FYNNEI. The CDR3 has 15 residues. Trimming pared 5 bases from V and 4 bases from J, leaving 15 bases between.

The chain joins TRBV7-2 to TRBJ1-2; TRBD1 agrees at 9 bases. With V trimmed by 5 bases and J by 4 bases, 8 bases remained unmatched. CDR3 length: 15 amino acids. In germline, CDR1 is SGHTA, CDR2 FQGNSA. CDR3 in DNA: TGTGCCAGCAGCCCCCCCGGGACAGGGTCCTATGGCTACACCTTC. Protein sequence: CASSPPGTGSYGYTF.

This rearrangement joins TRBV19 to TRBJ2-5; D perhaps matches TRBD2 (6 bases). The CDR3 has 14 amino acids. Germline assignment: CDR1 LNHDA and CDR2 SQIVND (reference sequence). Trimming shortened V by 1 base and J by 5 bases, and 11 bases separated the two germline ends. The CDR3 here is CASSIVRGKETQYF. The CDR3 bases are TGTGCCAGTAGTATAGTGCGGGGAAAGGAGACCCAGTACTTC.

CDR3 nucleotides: TGTGCCAGTAGTATGATCCGGGACTATGGCTACACCTTC. Translated, it gives CASSMIRDYGYTF. The chain recombines TRBV19 with TRBJ1-2; D unresolved. This CDR3 spans 13 amino acids. Trimming stripped 3 bases from V and 3 bases from J, with 8 bases between. Germline-derived CDR1 and CDR2 are LNHDA and SQIVND (reference sequence).

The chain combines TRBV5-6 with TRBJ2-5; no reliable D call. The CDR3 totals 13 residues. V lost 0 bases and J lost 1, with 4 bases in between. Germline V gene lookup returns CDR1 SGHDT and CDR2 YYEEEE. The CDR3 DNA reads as TGTGCCAGCAGCTTGGTATTCCAAGAGACCCAGTACTTC. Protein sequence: CASSLVFQETQYF.

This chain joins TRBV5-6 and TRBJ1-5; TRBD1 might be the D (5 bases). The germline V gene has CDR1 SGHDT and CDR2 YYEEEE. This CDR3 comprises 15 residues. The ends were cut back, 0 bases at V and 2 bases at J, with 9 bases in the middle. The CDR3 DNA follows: TGTGCCAGCAGCTTGGAAGGGGTTGGCAATCAGCCCCAGCATTTT. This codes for CASSLEGVGNQPQHF.

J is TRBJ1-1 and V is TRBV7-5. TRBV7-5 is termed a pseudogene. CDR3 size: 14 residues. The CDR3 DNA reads TGTGCCAGAAGCTTAGCGCGGGGGAACACTGAAGCTTTCTTT. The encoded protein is CARSLARGNTEAFF.

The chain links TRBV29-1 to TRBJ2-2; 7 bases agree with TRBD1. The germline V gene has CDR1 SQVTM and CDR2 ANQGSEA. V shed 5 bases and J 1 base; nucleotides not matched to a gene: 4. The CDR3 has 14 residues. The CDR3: CSVLGTENTGELFF. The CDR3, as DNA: TGCAGCGTTTTGGGGACAGAGAACACCGGGGAGCTGTTTTTT.

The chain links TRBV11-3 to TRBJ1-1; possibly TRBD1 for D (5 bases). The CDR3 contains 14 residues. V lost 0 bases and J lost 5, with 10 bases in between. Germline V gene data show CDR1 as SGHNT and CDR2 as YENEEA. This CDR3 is CASSLDQGRTEAFF. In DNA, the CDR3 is TGTGCCAGCAGCTTAGATCAGGGTAGGACTGAAGCTTTCTTT.